Sequencing of this T cell receptor (beta chain) was carried out in a study of blood T cell repertoires in COVID-19. Looking at the study overall: COVID-19 samples, acute and convalescent, were from the United States, Italy and Spain. PBMCs, B-cell-depleted T cells, or T cells provided the cDNA or gDNA that made up the material.

Original handling: How many nucleated cells were present was estimated from reference gene primer amplification. Produced via immunoSEQ multiplex PCR; TCRdb's table is partial and in-frame only. V, J and clone size reflect that table, while D and trimming were determined from the DNA. In the table there are fewer than 250,000 clones, 86% of which are singletons. Seattle's cohort entered during active infection and was followed longitudinally. The specimen was peripheral blood. The clonotype comes from a woman of 80 years or more with COVID-19, enrolled during active disease.

In DNA, the CDR3 is TGCAGCGTCAGGGGTGAGGAGACCCAGTACTTC. Translation: CSVRGEETQYF. The chain recombines TRBV29-1 with TRBJ2-5, with D possibly matching TRBD1 (6 bases). Germline V CDR1 and CDR2: SQVTM, ANQGSEA. The CDR3 consists of 11 residues. V lost 6 bases and J 5 bases, leaving 10 bases between the germline ends.